The 24 T cell receptor beta chains presented below share a single source sample, sequenced in a study of T cells in narcolepsy. Only in-frame clones appear in the TCRdb table, and some are missing; sequencing was by immunoSEQ multiplex PCR. The data show 25,000 to 30,000 clones, approximately 80% seen once. Sequenced material: CD45RA- memory CD4+ T cells from PBMCs. All receptors come from a human donor with narcolepsy.

This chain links TRBV14 with TRBJ1-1; perhaps TRBD1 as D (5 bases). V was clipped by 1 base and J by 4 bases, with 13 bases between them. CDR3 length: 15 amino acids. CDR1 is SGHDN and CDR2 is FVKESK in the germline V gene. CDR3 sequence (DNA): TGTGCCAGCAGCCAAGGAAGGGGATCGGCCACTGAAGCTTTCTTT. It encodes CASSQGRGSATEAFF.

V gene TRBV19 combines with J gene TRBJ1-6; D is uncertain. The ends were cut back, 4 bases at V and 3 bases at J, with 7 bases in the middle. The CDR3 has 14 residues. Germline CDR1 and CDR2: LNHDA and SQIVND (reference sequence). The CDR3 nucleotides read TGTGCCAGTAGTAACCACAACTATAATTCACCCCTCCACTTT. Translation gives CASSNHNYNSPLHF. The full variable domain, its missing parts supplied by reference TRBV19 and TRBJ1-6, is DGGITQSPKYLFRKEGQNVTLSCEQNLNHDAMYWYRQDPGQGLRLIYYSQIVNDFQKGDIAEGYSVSREKKESFPLTVTSAQKNPTAFYLCASSNHNYNSPLHFGNGTRLTVT.

The V call is TRBV11-3, the J call TRBJ2-5; 7 nucleotides align to TRBD1. Germline lookup yields CDR1 SGHNT and CDR2 YENEEA. V dropped 5 bases and J dropped 11; count of bases not matched to a gene: 8. The CDR3 sequence is 12 residues long. CDR3 sequence: CASSTTGVEQYF. DNA of the CDR3: TGTGCCAGCAGCACCACAGGGGTAGAGCAGTACTTC.

The CDR3 loop is CASRPGITSNTEAFF. The CDR3 bases are TGCGCCAGCAGACCCGGGATTACCTCGAACACTGAAGCTTTCTTT. The rearrangement links TRBV5-1 to TRBJ1-1; D unresolved. The germline gives CDR1 SGHRS, CDR2 YFSETQ. The CDR3 is made up of 15 amino acids. Trimming removed 5 bases from V and 1 base from J, with 15 bases in between.

The rearrangement uses TRBV2 and TRBJ1-1, with 7 bases identical to TRBD1. In germline, CDR1 is SNHLY, CDR2 FYNNEI. Trimming at V came to 4 bases and at J to 6 bases, leaving 8 bases not matched to a gene. The CDR3 sequence is 14 residues long. CDR3 DNA: TGTGCCAGCAGTGTTAAAGGGGGCGGGGCTGAAGCTTTCTTT. This sequence encodes CASSVKGGGAEAFF. Full variable domain (outside the CDR3, taken from reference TRBV2 and TRBJ1-1): EPEVTQTPSHQVTQMGQEVILRCVPISNHLYFYWYRQILGQKVEFLVSFYNNEISEKSEIFDDQFSVERPDGSNFTLKIRSTKLEDSAMYFCASSVKGGGAEAFFGQGTRLTVV.

The J gene is TRBJ1-1, the V gene TRBV7-3; no definite D call. There are 12 residues in the CDR3. V was clipped by 2 bases and J by 10 bases, with 11 bases between them. Germline CDR1 is SGHTA and CDR2 is FQGTGA. This chain's CDR3 is CASSLEDDLAFF. Here the CDR3 DNA reads TGTGCCAGCAGCTTAGAGGACGATCTAGCTTTCTTT. Together with reference TRBV7-3 and TRBJ1-1, the CDR3 gives the full variable domain: GAGVSQTPSNKVTEKGKYVELRCDPISGHTALYWYRQSLGQGPEFLIYFQGTGAADDSGLPNDRFFAVRPEGSVSTLKIQRTERGDSAVYLCASSLEDDLAFFGQGTRLTVV.

This chain links TRBV10-3 with TRBJ2-7; the match to TRBD1 covers 8 bases. CDR3 size: 14 residues. Germline V gene sequence: CDR1 ENHRY, CDR2 SYGVKD. The V and J ends lost 4 bases and 2 bases, in that order; junction bases with no gene match: 4. The CDR3 is CAISGGDRPYEQYF. CDR3 nucleotides: TGTGCCATCAGTGGGGGGGACAGGCCCTACGAGCAGTACTTC.

This clone was recorded only once. This chain uses TRBV6-1 with TRBJ2-6, with TRBD2 matching 8 bases. The germline V gene has CDR1 MNHNS and CDR2 SASEGT. J gave up 0 bases and V 3 bases, and 4 bases lay outside the gene matches. The CDR3 is 17 amino acids. CDR3 sequence reads: CASSDGLAASGANVLTF. DNA for the CDR3: TGTGCCAGCAGTGACGGACTAGCCGCCTCTGGGGCCAACGTCCTGACTTTC.

The rearrangement links TRBV19 to TRBJ2-3; D might be TRBD1 (6 bases). Trimming took off 5 bases at V and 2 bases at J, with 14 bases between the two ends. The CDR3 loop spans 15 amino acids. Germline loops: CDR1 LNHDA, CDR2 SQIVND (reference sequence). The CDR3 protein is CASSVSQGHTDTQYF. CDR3 bases: TGTGCCAGTAGTGTCTCACAGGGACACACAGATACGCAGTATTTT.

The gene calls are TRBV2 and TRBJ1-2, with TRBD1 identical over 8 bases. The V gene's germline CDR1 is SNHLY and CDR2 FYNNEI. Trimming took 6 bases from V and 8 from J; bases not matched to a gene: 11. This CDR3 comprises 14 residues. The CDR3: CASSPDRGSLGYTF. CDR3 in DNA: TGTGCCAGCAGCCCTGACAGGGGAAGTTTGGGCTACACCTTC.

The chain uses TRBV2 and TRBJ2-1; TRBD2 matches at 12 bases. The CDR3 has 15 residues. Germline V gene sequence: CDR1 SNHLY, CDR2 FYNNEI. The V gene end was trimmed by 7 bases and the J gene end by 5 bases; junction bases not matched to a gene: 6. CDR3 in DNA: TGTGCCAGCACCAAGACTAGCGGGGGAAACAATGAGCAGTTCTTC. Its translation: CASTKTSGGNNEQFF.

The gene calls are TRBV6-6 and TRBJ2-3, with 10 bases matching TRBD2. Looked up from germline, CDR1 is MNHNY and CDR2 is SVGAGI (reference sequence). With V trimmed by 6 bases and J by 1 base, 7 bases remained unmatched. This CDR3 is 16 amino acids long. The CDR3 sequence is CASSPVAGGRTDTQYF. The CDR3 nucleotides are TGTGCCAGCAGCCCTGTAGCGGGGGGCCGCACAGATACGCAGTATTTT.

This clone was detected only once. This sequence joins TRBV19 and TRBJ2-2, with 9 bases aligning to TRBD2. There are 17 residues in the CDR3. Germline V lookup: CDR1 LNHDA, CDR2 SQIVND (reference sequence). V was clipped by 3 bases and J by 1 base; unmatched bases: 6. In DNA, the CDR3 is TGTGCCAGTAGTATGCCCAGCGGGGGGCTGAACACCGGGGAGCTGTTTTTT. Its translation is CASSMPSGGLNTGELFF.

The gene calls are TRBV13 and TRBJ2-1; no clear D gene. V was trimmed by 5 bases and J by 10 bases, leaving 24 bases between them. CDR1 PRHDT and CDR2 FYEKMQ come from the germline V gene (reference sequence). The CDR3 has 16 residues. The CDR3 sequence is CASSPRPAAMHSEQFF. The CDR3, as DNA: TGTGCCAGCAGCCCCCGCCCTGCAGCAATGCACTCGGAGCAGTTCTTC. The full variable domain, its missing parts supplied by reference TRBV13 and TRBJ2-1, is AAGVIQSPRHLIKEKRETATLKCYPIPRHDTVYWYQQGPGQDPQFLISFYEKMQSDKGSIPDRFSAQQFSDYHSELNMSSLELGDSALYFCASSPRPAAMHSEQFFGPGTRLTVL.

The V gene is TRBV19, the J gene TRBJ2-6, with D possibly being TRBD2 (5 bases). The ends were cut back, 7 bases at V and 0 bases at J, with 16 bases in the middle. CDR3 length: 17 residues. Germline lookup yields CDR1 LNHDA and CDR2 SQIVND (reference sequence). CDR3 in DNA: TGTGCCAGTATGAGGGAGCACACCCGCTCTGGGGCCAACGTCCTGACTTTC. Its protein product is CASMREHTRSGANVLTF.

The gene calls are TRBV5-1 and TRBJ2-7, with D perhaps matching TRBD1 (6 bases). Germline CDR1 SGHRS, CDR2 YFSETQ. Trimming cost V 3 bases and J 5 bases, with 15 bases left between them. The CDR3 has 14 amino acids. CDR3 in amino acids: CASSYGTRAHEQYF. The CDR3 region has the DNA TGCGCCAGCAGCTATGGGACAAGGGCCCACGAGCAGTACTTC.

This clone was observed once. The rearrangement uses TRBV10-3 and TRBJ2-1; 8 nucleotides line up with TRBD1. Germline CDR1 and CDR2: ENHRY and SYGVKD. V dropped 3 bases and J dropped 0; count of bases not matched to a gene: 7. The CDR3 runs 17 residues. The DNA for the CDR3 is TGTGCCATCAGTGACCCCCGGACAGGGAGCTCCTACAATGAGCAGTTCTTC. Protein: CAISDPRTGSSYNEQFF.

The chain employs TRBV7-3 and TRBJ2-3; 8 bases agree with TRBD1. The CDR3 runs to 16 residues. Germline-derived CDR1 and CDR2 are SGHTA and FQGTGA. V lost 2 bases to trimming and J lost 6 bases; unmatched junction nucleotides: 10. CDR3 loop: CASSLGPGQGWDTQYF. Here the CDR3 DNA reads TGTGCCAGCAGCTTAGGGCCCGGACAGGGTTGGGATACGCAGTATTTT.

V is TRBV6-6 and J is TRBJ2-3, with 12 bases that match TRBD2. The CDR3 has 16 residues. V shed 6 bases, J shed 4 bases, and the junction held 8 bases outside the gene matches. Germline V gene sequence: CDR1 MNHNY, CDR2 SVGAGI (reference sequence). The CDR3 here is CASRLTSGGGSDTQYF. The CDR3 DNA sequence: TGTGCCAGCAGATTGACTAGCGGGGGAGGGTCAGATACGCAGTATTTT.

This clone has a handful of counts. This sequence joins TRBV9 and TRBJ2-7; 7 bases are shared with TRBD1. The V and J ends lost 4 bases and 2 bases, in that order; junction bases with no gene match: 6. Germline V gene lookup returns CDR1 SGDLS and CDR2 YYNGEE. The CDR3 contains 14 residues. The CDR3 DNA reads TGTGCCAGCAGCCCGACAGGGATAGCCTACGAGCAGTACTTC. As protein: CASSPTGIAYEQYF.

The genes are TRBV27 and TRBJ2-2; TRBD1 is a possible D gene (5 bases). The length of the CDR3 is 15 residues. V was pared by 5 bases and J by 4 bases, with 14 bases between. Germline assignment: CDR1 MNHEY and CDR2 SMNVEV (reference sequence). CDR3 loop: CASSPQVFATGELFF. CDR3 DNA sequence: TGTGCCAGCAGTCCACAGGTGTTCGCCACCGGGGAGCTGTTTTTT.

V is TRBV19 and J is TRBJ1-6; 10 positions agree with TRBD1. The CDR3 extends over 14 amino acids. V lost 7 bases and J lost 7; bases outside the gene matches: 4. Germline CDR1 reads LNHDA; CDR2 reads SQIVND (reference sequence). The CDR3 nucleotides are TGTGCCAGTATCCCGGGACAGGGGAATTCACCCCTCCACTTT. This encodes CASIPGQGNSPLHF. The full variable domain, completed using reference TRBV19 and TRBJ1-6, is DGGITQSPKYLFRKEGQNVTLSCEQNLNHDAMYWYRQDPGQGLRLIYYSQIVNDFQKGDIAEGYSVSREKKESFPLTVTSAQKNPTAFYLCASIPGQGNSPLHFGNGTRLTVT.

V and J are TRBV7-2 and TRBJ2-1; 8 nucleotides match TRBD2. The V gene end was trimmed by 2 bases and the J gene end by 7 bases; junction bases not matched to a gene: 7. The CDR3 loop spans 15 amino acids. From germline, CDR1 is SGHTA and CDR2 FQGNSA. CDR3 sequence: CASSLSSGGPNEQFF. CDR3 DNA: TGTGCCAGCAGCTTAAGTTCGGGGGGGCCGAATGAGCAGTTCTTC.

This clone was found once. The J gene is TRBJ2-7, the V gene TRBV5-1, with D uncertain. Trimming pared 1 base from V and 6 bases from J, leaving 8 bases between. The length of the CDR3 is 12 residues. Looked up from germline, CDR1 is SGHRS and CDR2 is YFSETQ. This chain's CDR3 is CASSLNRIEQYF. Written as DNA, the CDR3 is TGCGCCAGCAGCTTGAATCGGATCGAGCAGTACTTC.